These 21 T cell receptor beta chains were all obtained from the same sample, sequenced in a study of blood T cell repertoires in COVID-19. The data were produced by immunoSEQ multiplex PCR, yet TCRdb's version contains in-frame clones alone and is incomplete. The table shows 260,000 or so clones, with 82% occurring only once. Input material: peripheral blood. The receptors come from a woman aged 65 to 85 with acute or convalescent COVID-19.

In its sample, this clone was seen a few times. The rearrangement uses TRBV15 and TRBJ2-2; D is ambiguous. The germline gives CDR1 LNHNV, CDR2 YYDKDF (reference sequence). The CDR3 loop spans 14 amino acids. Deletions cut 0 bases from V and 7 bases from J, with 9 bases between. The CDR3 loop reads CATSRESHGGELFF. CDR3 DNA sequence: TGTGCCACCAGCAGAGAATCCCACGGCGGGGAGCTGTTTTTT.

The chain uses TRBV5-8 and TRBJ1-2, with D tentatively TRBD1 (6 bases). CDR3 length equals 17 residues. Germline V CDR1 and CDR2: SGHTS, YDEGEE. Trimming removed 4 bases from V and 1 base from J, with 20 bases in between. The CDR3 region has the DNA TGTGCCAGCAGCGCCCCAGGGGCCCACCCTTTTAACTATGGCTACACCTTC. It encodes CASSAPGAHPFNYGYTF. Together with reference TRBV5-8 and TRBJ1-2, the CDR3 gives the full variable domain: EAGVTQSPTHLIKTRGQQATLRCSPISGHTSVYWYQQALGLGLQFLLWYDEGEERNRGNFPPRFSGRQFPNYSSELNVNALELEDSALYLCASSAPGAHPFNYGYTFGSGTRLTVV.

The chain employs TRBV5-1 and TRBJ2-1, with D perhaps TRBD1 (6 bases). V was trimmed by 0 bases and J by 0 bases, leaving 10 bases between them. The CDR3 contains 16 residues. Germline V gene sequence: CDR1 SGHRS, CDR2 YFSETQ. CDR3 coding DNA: TGCGCCAGCAGCTTGGGGACAGCGAGCTCCTACAATGAGCAGTTCTTC. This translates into CASSLGTASSYNEQFF.

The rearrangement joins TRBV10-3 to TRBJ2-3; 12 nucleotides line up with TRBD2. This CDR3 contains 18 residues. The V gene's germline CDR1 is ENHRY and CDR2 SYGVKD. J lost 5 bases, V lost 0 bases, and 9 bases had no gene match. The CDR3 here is CAISESRGLAGQGDTQYF. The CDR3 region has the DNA TGTGCCATCAGTGAGTCACGTGGACTAGCGGGGCAGGGAGATACGCAGTATTTT.

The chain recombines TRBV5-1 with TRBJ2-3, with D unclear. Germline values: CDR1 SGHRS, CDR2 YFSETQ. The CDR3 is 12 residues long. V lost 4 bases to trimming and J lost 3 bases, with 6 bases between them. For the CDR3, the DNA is TGCGCCAGCAGCCCCATGACAGATACGCAGTATTTT. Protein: CASSPMTDTQYF.

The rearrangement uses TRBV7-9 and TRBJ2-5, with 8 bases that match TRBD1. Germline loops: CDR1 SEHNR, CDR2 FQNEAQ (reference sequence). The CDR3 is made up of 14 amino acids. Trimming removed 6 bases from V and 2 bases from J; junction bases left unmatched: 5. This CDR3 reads CASSMRTGQETQYF. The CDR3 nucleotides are TGTGCCAGCAGTATGAGGACAGGGCAAGAGACCCAGTACTTC.

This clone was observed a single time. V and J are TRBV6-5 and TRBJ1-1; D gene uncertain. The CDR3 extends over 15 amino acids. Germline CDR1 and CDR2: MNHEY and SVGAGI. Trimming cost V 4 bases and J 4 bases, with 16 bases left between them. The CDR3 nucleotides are TGTGCCAGCAGTTCTTTTGGGAGGCCTGCCACTGAAGCTTTCTTT. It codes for CASSSFGRPATEAFF.

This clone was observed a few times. The CDR3 sequence: CATSVGTLEQFF. CDR3 nucleotide sequence: TGTGCCACCAGCGTCGGGACACTCGAGCAGTTCTTC. The J gene is TRBJ2-1, the V gene TRBV15, with D tentatively TRBD1 (6 bases). V lost 5 bases and J lost 10, with 12 bases in between. This CDR3 spans 12 amino acids. CDR1 is LNHNV and CDR2 is YYDKDF in the germline V gene (reference sequence).

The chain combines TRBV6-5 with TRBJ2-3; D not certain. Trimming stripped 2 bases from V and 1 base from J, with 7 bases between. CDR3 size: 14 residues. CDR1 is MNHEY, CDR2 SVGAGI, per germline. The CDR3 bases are TGTGCCAGCAGTTACAACAGTGGCACAGATACGCAGTATTTT. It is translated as CASSYNSGTDTQYF.

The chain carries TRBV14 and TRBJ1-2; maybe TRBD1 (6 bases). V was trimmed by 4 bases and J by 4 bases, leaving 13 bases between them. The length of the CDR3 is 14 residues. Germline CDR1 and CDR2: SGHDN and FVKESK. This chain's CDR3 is CASSPWQGTYGYTF. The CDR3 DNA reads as TGTGCCAGCAGCCCATGGCAGGGGACCTATGGCTACACCTTC. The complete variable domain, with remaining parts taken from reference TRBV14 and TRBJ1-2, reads EAGVTQFPSHSVIEKGQTVTLRCDPISGHDNLYWYRRVMGKEIKFLLHFVKESKQDESGMPNNRFLAERTGGTYSTLKVQPAELEDSGVYFCASSPWQGTYGYTFGSGTRLTVV.

The CDR3 reads CSASTEDGYTF. The CDR3 nucleotides read TGCAGTGCTTCCACAGAAGATGGCTACACCTTC. The chain recombines TRBV20-1 with TRBJ1-2; D is unclear. The CDR3 has 11 amino acids. V was cut by 5 bases and J by 6 bases, with 10 bases left in between. CDR1 and CDR2 from the germline V gene are DFQATT and SNEGSKA (reference sequence).

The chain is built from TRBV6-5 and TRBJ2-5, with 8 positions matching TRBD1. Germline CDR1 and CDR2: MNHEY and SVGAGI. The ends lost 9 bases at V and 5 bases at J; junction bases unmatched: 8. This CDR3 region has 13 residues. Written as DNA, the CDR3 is TGTGCCAGTCTCATTCAGGGGGCGGAGACCCAGTACTTC. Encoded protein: CASLIQGAETQYF.

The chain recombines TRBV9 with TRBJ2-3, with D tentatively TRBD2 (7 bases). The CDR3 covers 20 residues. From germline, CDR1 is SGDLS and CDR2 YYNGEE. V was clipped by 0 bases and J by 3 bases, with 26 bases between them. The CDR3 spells CASSVESRGDISWVTDTQYF. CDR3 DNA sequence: TGTGCCAGCAGCGTAGAAAGTCGGGGGGACATCAGTTGGGTTACAGATACGCAGTATTTT.

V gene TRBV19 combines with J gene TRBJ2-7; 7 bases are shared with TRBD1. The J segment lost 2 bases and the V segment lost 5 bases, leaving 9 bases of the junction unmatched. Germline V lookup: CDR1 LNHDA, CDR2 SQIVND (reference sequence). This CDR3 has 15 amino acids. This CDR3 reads CASSRAGGETYEQYF. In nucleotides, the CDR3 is TGTGCCAGTAGTCGAGCAGGGGGTGAAACCTACGAGCAGTACTTC.

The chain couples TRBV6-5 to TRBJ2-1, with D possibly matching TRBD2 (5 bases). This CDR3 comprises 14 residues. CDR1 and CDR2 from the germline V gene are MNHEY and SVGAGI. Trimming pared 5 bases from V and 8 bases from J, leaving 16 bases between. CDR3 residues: CASSPLSGSDEQFF. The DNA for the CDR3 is TGTGCCAGCAGTCCCTTATCGGGGTCCGATGAGCAGTTCTTC.

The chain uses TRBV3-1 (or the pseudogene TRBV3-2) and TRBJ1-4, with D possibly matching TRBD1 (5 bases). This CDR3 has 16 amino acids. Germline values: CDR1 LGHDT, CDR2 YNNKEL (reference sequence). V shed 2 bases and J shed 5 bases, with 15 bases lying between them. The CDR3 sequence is CASSQITGSQNEKLFF. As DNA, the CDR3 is TGTGCCAGCAGCCAAATTACAGGATCCCAAAATGAAAAACTGTTTTTT.

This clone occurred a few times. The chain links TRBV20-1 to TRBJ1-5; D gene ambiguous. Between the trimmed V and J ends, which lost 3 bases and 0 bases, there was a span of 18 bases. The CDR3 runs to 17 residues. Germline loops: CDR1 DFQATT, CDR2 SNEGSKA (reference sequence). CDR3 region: CSASKESGLHSNQPQHF. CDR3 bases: TGCAGTGCTAGTAAGGAGTCCGGGTTACATAGCAATCAGCCCCAGCATTTT.

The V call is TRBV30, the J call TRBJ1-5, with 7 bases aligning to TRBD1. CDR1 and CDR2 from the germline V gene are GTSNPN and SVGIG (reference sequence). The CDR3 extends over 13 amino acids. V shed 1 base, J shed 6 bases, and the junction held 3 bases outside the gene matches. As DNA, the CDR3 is TGTGCCTGGAGTGGACAGGGCAGTCAGCCCCAGCATTTT. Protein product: CAWSGQGSQPQHF.

The CDR3 loop is CASRTGGHGYTF. Written as DNA, the CDR3 is TGTGCCAGCAGAACGGGGGGCCATGGCTACACCTTC. The chain carries TRBV2 and TRBJ1-2; maybe TRBD1 (6 bases). The CDR3 totals 12 residues. CDR1 is SNHLY and CDR2 is FYNNEI in the germline V gene. Trimming shortened V by 6 bases and J by 6 bases, and 11 bases separated the two germline ends. The full variable domain, with the rest looked up from reference TRBV2 and TRBJ1-2, is EPEVTQTPSHQVTQMGQEVILRCVPISNHLYFYWYRQILGQKVEFLVSFYNNEISEKSEIFDDQFSVERPDGSNFTLKIRSTKLEDSAMYFCASRTGGHGYTFGSGTRLTVV.

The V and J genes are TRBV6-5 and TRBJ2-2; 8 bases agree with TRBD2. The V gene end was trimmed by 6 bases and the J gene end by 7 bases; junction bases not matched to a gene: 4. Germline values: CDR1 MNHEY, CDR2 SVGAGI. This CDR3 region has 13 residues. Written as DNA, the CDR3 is TGTGCCAGCAGCGGGGGGGCGATCGGGGAGCTGTTTTTT. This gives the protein CASSGGAIGELFF.

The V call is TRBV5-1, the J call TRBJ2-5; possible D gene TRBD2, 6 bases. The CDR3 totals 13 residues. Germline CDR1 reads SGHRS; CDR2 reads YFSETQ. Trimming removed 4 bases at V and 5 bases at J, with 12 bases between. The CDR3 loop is CASSPDSGETQYF. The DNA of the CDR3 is TGCGCCAGCAGCCCCGACAGCGGGGAGACCCAGTACTTC.